Presented here are 8 T cell receptor beta chains from one specimen sequenced in a study of STAT3 mutations in large granular lymphocyte leukemia. Study-wide results and caveats: Every T-cell large granular lymphocyte leukemia patient had at least one immunodominant TCR beta clonotype.

Antigens of these TCRs are unknown. Some clones are missing from TCRdb's copy, which holds only in-frame ones; the method was immunoSEQ multiplex PCR. The table lists 3,500 to 5,000 clones, roughly four fifths of them singletons, with around four fifths in the top ten. Sequenced material: peripheral blood mononuclear cells. The receptors stem from a man between 40 and 49 years old with T-cell large granular lymphocyte leukemia. Some clones in this sample may be carry-over from other donors' samples.

This clone has only one observation. The chain combines TRBV6-5 with TRBJ2-5; D unresolved. Trimming took 6 bases from V and 1 from J, leaving 6 bases between them. Germline V gene data show CDR1 as MNHEY and CDR2 as SVGAGI. This CDR3 is 12 amino acids long. The CDR3 DNA reads as TGTGCCAGCAGGGACGGCCAAGAGACCCAGTACTTC. Amino acids: CASRDGQETQYF.

The rearrangement joins TRBV14 to TRBJ2-5; no definite D call. The CDR3 has 13 amino acids. Trimming removed 4 bases at V and 4 bases at J, with 10 bases between. CDR1 and CDR2 (germline): SGHDN, FVKESK. The chain's CDR3 is CASSLRPRETQYF. CDR3 in DNA: TGTGCCAGCAGCCTGCGTCCTCGAGAGACCCAGTACTTC.

This rearrangement joins TRBV5-4 to TRBJ1-4; 9 bases map to TRBD1. The CDR3 consists of 15 residues. V was pared by 4 bases and J by 6 bases, with 7 bases of the junction left unmatched. In germline, CDR1 is SGHNT, CDR2 YYREEE (reference sequence). The CDR3 region has the DNA TGTGCCAGCAGCCTAAGGACAGGGGAGGATGAAAAACTGTTTTTT. It translates to CASSLRTGEDEKLFF.

This clone was seen once. This rearrangement joins TRBV6-5 to TRBJ1-2; D unclear. Between the trimmed V and J ends, which lost 2 bases and 3 bases, there was a span of 7 bases. CDR1 and CDR2 (germline): MNHEY, SVGAGI. This CDR3 spans 13 amino acids. Here the CDR3 reads CASSYGQHYGYTF. The CDR3 DNA follows: TGTGCCAGCAGTTACGGGCAGCACTATGGCTACACCTTC.

This clone has just one count. The CDR3 nucleotides are TGTGCCAGCAGCTTGATCAGGGGGGCGAACACCGGGGAGCTGTTTTTT. Translating gives CASSLIRGANTGELFF. The rearrangement uses TRBV5-4 and TRBJ2-2, with a weak D call TRBD1 (7 bases). The CDR3 consists of 16 residues. The germline V gene has CDR1 SGHNT and CDR2 YYREEE (reference sequence). V was clipped by 1 base and J by 0 bases, with 10 bases between them.

This chain links TRBV14 with TRBJ2-3, with 7 bases matching TRBD1. The CDR3 is made up of 15 amino acids. The germline V gene encodes CDR1 SGHDN and CDR2 FVKESK. With 2 bases clipped from V and 5 bases from J, the junction kept 7 bases outside the gene matches. The chain's CDR3 is CASSQTGVRGDTQYF. Here the CDR3 DNA reads TGTGCCAGCAGCCAAACAGGGGTGCGTGGAGATACGCAGTATTTT.

CDR3 bases: TGTGCCAGCAGTGAAAGTTCAGTAACCTACGAGCAGTACTTC. Translated, it gives CASSESSVTYEQYF. The chain recombines TRBV2 with TRBJ2-7; D gene ambiguous. The germline gives CDR1 SNHLY, CDR2 FYNNEI. This CDR3 is 14 amino acids long. The V end was cut by 2 bases, the J end by 2 bases, with 10 bases between.

This clone was detected only once. V and J are TRBV2 and TRBJ1-2; 9 positions agree with TRBD1. V shed 7 bases and J 6 bases; nucleotides not matched to a gene: 9. Germline CDR1 is SNHLY and CDR2 is FYNNEI. The CDR3 sequence is 14 residues long. CDR3 bases: TGTGCCAGCACCTCCCCGGGACAGGGTGATGGCTACACCTTC. This encodes CASTSPGQGDGYTF.